This T cell receptor beta chain is drawn from a study of OX40 agonist ivuxolimab in advanced cancers. Sequenced by immunoSEQ multiplex PCR; TCRdb stores in-frame clones only, minus some. The data show 7,500 to 10,000 clones, roughly 70% seen once. Whole-study findings and limits: The 0.1-3.0 mg/kg partial responders had among the lowest clonal expansion. Circulating CD4+ and CD8+ T cells showed clonal expansion by week 6 at 0.1 to 3.0 mg/kg.

With V trimmed by 5 bases and J by 1 base, 7 bases remained unmatched. The CDR3 consists of 15 residues. The germline V gene encodes CDR1 SGHRS and CDR2 YFSETQ. On this clone itself: No antigen is known for it.

Material: CD4+ or CD8+ T cells sorted from blood, obtained in a trial of the OX40 agonist ivuxolimab. This receptor was taken from an adult with an advanced solid tumor such as melanoma, head and neck, liver or kidney cancer. The genes are TRBV5-1 and TRBJ1-1; 8 nucleotides align to TRBD1. The chain's CDR3 is CASSWTGHGNTEAFF. For the CDR3, the DNA is TGCGCCAGCAGTTGGACAGGGCATGGGAACACTGAAGCTTTCTTT.